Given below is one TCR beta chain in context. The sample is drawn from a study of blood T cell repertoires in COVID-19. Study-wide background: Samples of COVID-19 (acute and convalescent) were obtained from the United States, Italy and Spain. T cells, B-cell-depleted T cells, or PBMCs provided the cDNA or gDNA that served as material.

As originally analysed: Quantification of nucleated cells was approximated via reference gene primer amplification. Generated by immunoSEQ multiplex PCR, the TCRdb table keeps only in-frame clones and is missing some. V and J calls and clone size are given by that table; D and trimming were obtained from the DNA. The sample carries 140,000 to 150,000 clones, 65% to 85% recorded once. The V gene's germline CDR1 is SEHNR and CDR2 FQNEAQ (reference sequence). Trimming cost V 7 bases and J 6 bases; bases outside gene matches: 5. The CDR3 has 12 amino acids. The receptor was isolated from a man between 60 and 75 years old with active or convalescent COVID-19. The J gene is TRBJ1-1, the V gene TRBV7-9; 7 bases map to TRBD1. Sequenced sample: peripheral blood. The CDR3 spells CASNRDSPEAFF. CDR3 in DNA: TGTGCCAGCAACCGGGACAGCCCTGAAGCTTTCTTT.